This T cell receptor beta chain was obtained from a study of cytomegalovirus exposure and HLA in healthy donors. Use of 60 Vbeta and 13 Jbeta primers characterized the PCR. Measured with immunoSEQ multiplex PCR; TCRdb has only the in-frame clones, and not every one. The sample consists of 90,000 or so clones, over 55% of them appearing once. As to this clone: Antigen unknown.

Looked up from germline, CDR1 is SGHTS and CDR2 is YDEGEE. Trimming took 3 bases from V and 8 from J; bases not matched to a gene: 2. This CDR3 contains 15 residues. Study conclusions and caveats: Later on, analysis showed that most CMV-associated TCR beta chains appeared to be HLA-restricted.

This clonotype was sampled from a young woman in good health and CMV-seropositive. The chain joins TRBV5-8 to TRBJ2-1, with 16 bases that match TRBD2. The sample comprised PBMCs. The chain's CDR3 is CASSSGTSGGDEQFF. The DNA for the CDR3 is TGTGCCAGCAGCTCCGGGACTAGCGGGGGGGATGAGCAGTTCTTC.